These 24 T cell receptor beta chains came from one sample sequenced in a study of blood T cell repertoires in COVID-19. The table came from immunoSEQ multiplex PCR; TCRdb's copy has only in-frame clones and leaves some out. The sample includes 130,000 or so clones, 65% to 85% of them seen just once. The sample was peripheral blood. Receptors originate from a man aged 25 to 45 with COVID-19, enrolled during active disease.

This clone has a single count. The chain recombines TRBV28 with TRBJ2-7, with a weak D call TRBD2 (6 bases). V shed 5 bases and J shed 2 bases, with 19 bases lying between them. The CDR3 contains 16 residues. Germline V gives CDR1 MDHEN, CDR2 SYDVKM. CDR3 in amino acids: CASSPTHGAGTYEQYF. For the CDR3, the DNA is TGTGCCAGCAGTCCAACCCATGGGGCGGGAACCTACGAGCAGTACTTC.

V gene TRBV7-2 combines with J gene TRBJ1-1; D is ambiguous. The CDR3 consists of 14 residues. Germline V gene sequence: CDR1 SGHTA, CDR2 FQGNSA. V gave up 2 bases and J gave up 6 bases, with 13 bases separating them. CDR3 sequence: CASSLITFGAEAFF. The DNA for the CDR3 is TGTGCCAGCAGCTTAATAACCTTCGGGGCTGAAGCTTTCTTT.

This chain links TRBV27 with TRBJ2-3; the match to TRBD2 covers 11 bases. The CDR3 runs 22 residues. Germline V gives CDR1 MNHEY, CDR2 SMNVEV (reference sequence). Trimming took 10 bases from V and 4 from J; bases not matched to a gene: 31. The CDR3 loop is CATRPESRSQSGTSGFPDTQYF. The CDR3, as DNA: TGTGCCACCCGCCCAGAGAGTCGCAGTCAATCTGGGACTAGCGGCTTCCCAGATACGCAGTATTTT.

This chain uses TRBV27 with TRBJ2-4; 8 nucleotides match TRBD1. Losses at the gene ends were 7 bases for V and 5 bases for J; bases not matched to a gene: 1. The CDR3 totals 12 residues. Per germline, CDR1 MNHEY and CDR2 SMNVEV (reference sequence). CDR3 residues: CASTGQENIQYF. CDR3 nucleotide sequence: TGTGCCAGCACGGGACAGGAAAACATTCAGTACTTC.

The chain uses TRBV10-3 and TRBJ2-7, with 12 bases that match TRBD1. CDR1 ENHRY and CDR2 SYGVKD come from the germline V gene. With V trimmed by 4 bases and J by 0 bases, 1 base remained unmatched. CDR3 length equals 15 residues. CDR3 sequence: CAISVGQGASYEQYF. CDR3 nucleotides: TGTGCCATCAGTGTGGGACAGGGGGCCTCCTACGAGCAGTACTTC.

Turning to this clone: A read error may produce the germline difference seen at one junction end. The chain recombines TRBV7-7 with TRBJ2-5, with 12 bases matching TRBD2. Looked up from germline, CDR1 is SSHAT and CDR2 is FNYEAQ (reference sequence). This CDR3 is 16 amino acids long. CDR3: CASSFSPGLAGETQYF. CDR3 bases: TGTGCTAGCAGCTTCTCACCGGGACTAGCGGGAGAGACCCAGTACTTC.

The table lists this clone with a few counts. J is TRBJ1-1 and V is TRBV2; TRBD1 might be the D (6 bases). This CDR3 has 13 amino acids. Germline V gene sequence: CDR1 SNHLY, CDR2 FYNNEI. V was pared by 6 bases and J by 1 base, with 9 bases between. In nucleotides, the CDR3 is TGTGCCAGCAGGAGGACAGAGAACACTGAAGCTTTCTTT. Its protein is CASRRTENTEAFF. Filled out from reference TRBV2 and TRBJ1-1, the complete variable domain reads EPEVTQTPSHQVTQMGQEVILRCVPISNHLYFYWYRQILGQKVEFLVSFYNNEISEKSEIFDDQFSVERPDGSNFTLKIRSTKLEDSAMYFCASRRTENTEAFFGQGTRLTVV.

The chain is built from TRBV6-4 and TRBJ2-3, with a tentative D call TRBD2 (5 bases). Germline V gives CDR1 MRHNA, CDR2 SNTAGT. This CDR3 spans 13 amino acids. V gave up 4 bases and J gave up 8 bases, with 13 bases separating them. The CDR3 sequence: CASSADLSRTQYF. The CDR3 DNA reads TGTGCCAGCAGTGCGGACTTATCGCGTACGCAGTATTTT.

The CDR3 loop is CASSRLAGADKNIQYF. CDR3 sequence (DNA): TGTGCCAGCAGTCGACTAGCGGGAGCTGACAAAAACATTCAGTACTTC. The chain recombines TRBV6-2 or TRBV6-3 with TRBJ2-4, with 12 bases identical to TRBD2. Germline V gives CDR1 MNHEY, CDR2 SVGEGT. This CDR3 region has 16 residues. V gave up 5 bases and J gave up 3 bases; unmatched junction bases: 5.

The chain joins TRBV28 to TRBJ1-1, with 9 bases that match TRBD1. CDR3 size: 14 residues. Trimming removed 7 bases from V and 2 bases from J; junction bases left unmatched: 5. The germline V gene encodes CDR1 MDHEN and CDR2 SYDVKM. CDR3 DNA: TGTGCCAGCACCCCGGGACAGGGAAACACTGAAGCTTTCTTT. Translation gives CASTPGQGNTEAFF.

This clone was seen a handful of times. The V call is TRBV27, the J call TRBJ1-1; 7 bases align to TRBD1. After removal of 6 bases from V and 7 bases from J, the junction contained 5 bases not matched to a gene. CDR3 size: 12 residues. Germline V CDR1 and CDR2: MNHEY, SMNVEV (reference sequence). The CDR3 nucleotides are TGTGCCAGCAGCCCACAGGGGCGTGAAGCTTTCTTT. It translates to CASSPQGREAFF.

This clone was seen a handful of times. This chain uses TRBV7-9 with TRBJ2-7; 8 bases line up with TRBD2. CDR1 and CDR2 (germline): SEHNR, FQNEAQ (reference sequence). CDR3 size: 16 residues. The V and J ends lost 5 bases and 0 bases, in that order; junction bases with no gene match: 9. The CDR3 is CASSTQLAVSSYEQYF. The CDR3 DNA sequence: TGTGCCAGCAGCACCCAACTAGCGGTGAGCTCCTACGAGCAGTACTTC.

The gene calls are TRBV4-2 and TRBJ2-2, with 7 bases matching TRBD2. The CDR3 is made up of 15 amino acids. With V trimmed by 4 bases and J by 1 base, 3 bases remained unmatched. Germline V lookup: CDR1 LGHNA, CDR2 YNFKEQ. The CDR3 reads CASSPLAGNTGELFF. DNA for the CDR3: TGTGCCAGCAGCCCATTAGCGGGGAACACCGGGGAGCTGTTTTTT.

This sequence joins TRBV7-9 and TRBJ2-5; 12 bases match TRBD2. This CDR3 contains 19 residues. Trimming cost V 7 bases and J 1 base; bases outside gene matches: 16. Germline CDR1 is SEHNR and CDR2 is FQNEAQ (reference sequence). CDR3 sequence reads: CASTQPGLAGGGAQETQYF. The CDR3 DNA follows: TGTGCCAGCACCCAACCGGGACTAGCGGGTGGGGGGGCCCAAGAGACCCAGTACTTC.

This chain connects TRBV30 to TRBJ1-6, with no clear D. From germline, CDR1 is GTSNPN and CDR2 SVGIG (reference sequence). This CDR3 spans 14 amino acids. Deletions cut 0 bases from V and 4 bases from J, with 7 bases between. The CDR3 region has the DNA TGTGCCTGGAGTGTACCCGGGTATAATTCACCCCTCCACTTT. Translation: CAWSVPGYNSPLHF.

This clone has just one count. The chain carries TRBV6-2 or TRBV6-3 and TRBJ2-1, with 9 nucleotides matching TRBD2. This CDR3 is built from 16 residues. V gave up 4 bases and J gave up 6 bases; unmatched junction bases: 10. CDR1 is MNHEY and CDR2 is SVGEGT in the germline V gene. DNA of the CDR3: TGTGCCAGCAGTTGGCAGATTGGTAGCGGGAGCAATGAGCAGTTCTTC. Protein sequence: CASSWQIGSGSNEQFF.

This clone was recorded at least ten times. The V and J genes are TRBV12-3 or TRBV12-4 and TRBJ2-3; D is uncertain. Trimming removed 4 bases from V and 5 bases from J, with 4 bases in between. The CDR3 loop spans 11 amino acids. The DNA for the CDR3 is TGTGCCAGCAGTTCGGTAGATACGCAGTATTTT. Protein product: CASSSVDTQYF.

The chain recombines TRBV24-1 with TRBJ2-5, with 15 bases identical to TRBD2. V lost 3 bases, J lost 2 bases, and 9 bases stayed unmatched. Germline CDR1 reads KGHDR; CDR2 reads SFDVKD. The CDR3 spans 19 residues. CDR3 DNA: TGTGCCACCAGTGATCCGGGGACTAGCGGGAGGCCTGGTCAAGAGACCCAGTACTTC. This translates into CATSDPGTSGRPGQETQYF.

This chain uses TRBV23-1 with TRBJ1-4; D call uncertain. TRBV23-1 is noted as an ORF with a role that remains uncertain. The CDR3 is 16 residues long. V lost 2 bases and J 2 bases, leaving 12 bases between the germline ends. For the CDR3, the DNA is TGCGCCAGCAGTCAACCCATCCCAGTCACTAATGAAAAACTGTTTTTT. It specifies CASSQPIPVTNEKLFF.

The rearrangement uses TRBV2 and TRBJ2-6; perhaps TRBD2 as D (5 bases). The CDR3 contains 14 residues. Germline V gene lookup returns CDR1 SNHLY and CDR2 FYNNEI. V dropped 9 bases and J dropped 0 bases, with 9 bases sitting between them. Written as DNA, the CDR3 is TGTGCCAGAACGGGGATCTCTGGGGCCAACGTCCTGACTTTC. Protein: CARTGISGANVLTF.

The J gene is TRBJ2-7, the V gene TRBV28; 7 bases are shared with TRBD2. V shed 6 bases and J 3 bases; nucleotides not matched to a gene: 14. The CDR3 extends over 16 amino acids. Germline CDR1 is MDHEN and CDR2 is SYDVKM. The CDR3 is CASRAAGSGGGYEQYF. The CDR3 DNA reads TGTGCCAGCAGAGCAGCCGGGAGCGGCGGGGGCTACGAGCAGTACTTC.

This clone occurred once. This sequence joins TRBV28 and TRBJ2-7; 7 bases match TRBD2. CDR1 and CDR2 (germline): MDHEN, SYDVKM. V gave up 5 bases and J gave up 5 bases; unmatched junction bases: 6. This CDR3 has 13 amino acids. CDR3 DNA: TGTGCCAGCAGTCGACTAGCTCTCCACGAGCAGTACTTC. The encoded protein is CASSRLALHEQYF.

This rearrangement joins TRBV9 to TRBJ1-2, with 7 bases aligning to TRBD1. Germline CDR1 reads SGDLS; CDR2 reads YYNGEE. The junction had 2 bases not matched to a gene; V was cut back by 0 bases and J by 0 bases. The CDR3 covers 15 residues. The CDR3 nucleotides read TGTGCCAGCAGCGTAGAGGGGGCGGCTAACTATGGCTACACCTTC. Protein product: CASSVEGAANYGYTF.

The chain recombines TRBV5-4 with TRBJ1-2; D is ambiguous. CDR1 SGHNT and CDR2 YYREEE come from the germline V gene (reference sequence). The CDR3 totals 15 residues. V lost 4 bases to trimming and J lost 4 bases, with 17 bases between them. CDR3 coding DNA: TGTGCCAGCAGCGCGCCGGGATCCTCGAGCTATGGCTACACCTTC. Its translation is CASSAPGSSSYGYTF.